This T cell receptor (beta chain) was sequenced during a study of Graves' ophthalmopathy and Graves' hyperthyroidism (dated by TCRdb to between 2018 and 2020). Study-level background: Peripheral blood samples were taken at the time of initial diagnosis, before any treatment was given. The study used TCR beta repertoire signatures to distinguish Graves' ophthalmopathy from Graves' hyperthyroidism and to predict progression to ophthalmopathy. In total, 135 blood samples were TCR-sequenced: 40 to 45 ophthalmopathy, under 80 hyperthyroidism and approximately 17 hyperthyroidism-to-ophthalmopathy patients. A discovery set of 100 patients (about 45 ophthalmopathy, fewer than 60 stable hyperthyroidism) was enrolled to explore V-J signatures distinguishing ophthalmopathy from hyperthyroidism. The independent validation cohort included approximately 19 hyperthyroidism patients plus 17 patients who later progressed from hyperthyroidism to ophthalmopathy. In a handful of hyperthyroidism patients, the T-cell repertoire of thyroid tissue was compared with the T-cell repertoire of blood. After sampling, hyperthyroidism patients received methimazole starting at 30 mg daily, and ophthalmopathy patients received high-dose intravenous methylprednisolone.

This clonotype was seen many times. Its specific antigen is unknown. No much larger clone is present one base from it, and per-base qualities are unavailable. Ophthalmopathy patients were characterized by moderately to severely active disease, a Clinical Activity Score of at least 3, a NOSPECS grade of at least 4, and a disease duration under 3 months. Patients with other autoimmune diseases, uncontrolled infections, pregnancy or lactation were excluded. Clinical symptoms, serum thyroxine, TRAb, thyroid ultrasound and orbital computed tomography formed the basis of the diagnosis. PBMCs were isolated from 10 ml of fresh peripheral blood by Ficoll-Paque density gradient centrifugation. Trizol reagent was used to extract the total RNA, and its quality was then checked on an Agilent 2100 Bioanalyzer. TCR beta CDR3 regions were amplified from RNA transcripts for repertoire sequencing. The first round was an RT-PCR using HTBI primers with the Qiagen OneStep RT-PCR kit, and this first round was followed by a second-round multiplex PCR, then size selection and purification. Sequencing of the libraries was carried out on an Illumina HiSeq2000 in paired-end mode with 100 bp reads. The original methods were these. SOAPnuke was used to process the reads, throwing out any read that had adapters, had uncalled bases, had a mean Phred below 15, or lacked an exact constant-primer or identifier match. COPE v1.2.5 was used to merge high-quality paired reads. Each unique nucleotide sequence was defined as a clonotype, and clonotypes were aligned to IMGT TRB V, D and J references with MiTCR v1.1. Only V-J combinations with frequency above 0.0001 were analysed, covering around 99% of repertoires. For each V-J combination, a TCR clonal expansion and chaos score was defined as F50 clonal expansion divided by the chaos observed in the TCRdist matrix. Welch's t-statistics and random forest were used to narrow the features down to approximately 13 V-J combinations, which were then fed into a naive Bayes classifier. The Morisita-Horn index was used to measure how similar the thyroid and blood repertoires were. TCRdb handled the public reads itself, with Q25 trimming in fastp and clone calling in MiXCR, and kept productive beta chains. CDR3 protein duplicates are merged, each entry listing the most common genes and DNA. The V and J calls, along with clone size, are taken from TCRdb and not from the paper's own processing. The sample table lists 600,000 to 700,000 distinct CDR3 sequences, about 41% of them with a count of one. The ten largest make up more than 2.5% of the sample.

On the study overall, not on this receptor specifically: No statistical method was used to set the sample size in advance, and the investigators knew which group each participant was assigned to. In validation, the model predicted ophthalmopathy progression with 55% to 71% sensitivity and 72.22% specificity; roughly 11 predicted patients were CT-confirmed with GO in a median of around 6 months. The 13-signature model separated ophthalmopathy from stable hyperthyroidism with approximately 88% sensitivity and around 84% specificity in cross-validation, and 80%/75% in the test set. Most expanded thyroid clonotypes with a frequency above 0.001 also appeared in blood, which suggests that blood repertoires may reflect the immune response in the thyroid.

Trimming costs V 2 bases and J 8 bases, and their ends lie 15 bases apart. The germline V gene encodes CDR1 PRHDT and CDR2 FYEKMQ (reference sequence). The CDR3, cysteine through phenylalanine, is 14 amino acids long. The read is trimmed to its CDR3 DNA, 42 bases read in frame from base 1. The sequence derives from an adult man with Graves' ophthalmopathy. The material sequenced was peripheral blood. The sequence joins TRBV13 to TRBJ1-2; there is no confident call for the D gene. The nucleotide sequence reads TGTGCCAGCAGCTTAAGCCCGGGTCCAAAAGGCTACACCTTC. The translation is CASSLSPGPKGYTF.